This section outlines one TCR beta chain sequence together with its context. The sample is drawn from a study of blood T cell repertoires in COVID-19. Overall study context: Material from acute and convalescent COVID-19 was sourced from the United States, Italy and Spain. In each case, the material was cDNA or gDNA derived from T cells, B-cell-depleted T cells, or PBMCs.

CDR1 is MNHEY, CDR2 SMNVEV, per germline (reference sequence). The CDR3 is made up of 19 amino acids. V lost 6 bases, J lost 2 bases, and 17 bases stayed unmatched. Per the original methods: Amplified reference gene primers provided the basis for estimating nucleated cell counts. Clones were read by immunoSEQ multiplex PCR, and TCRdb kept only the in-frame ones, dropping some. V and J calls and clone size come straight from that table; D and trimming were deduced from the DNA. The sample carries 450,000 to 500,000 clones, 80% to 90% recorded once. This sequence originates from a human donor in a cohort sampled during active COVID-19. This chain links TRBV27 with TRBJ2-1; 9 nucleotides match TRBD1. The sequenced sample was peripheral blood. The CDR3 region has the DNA TGTGCCAGCAGCTTTACAGGGGGCGCCAGAATATTGGCCTACAATGAGCAGTTCTTC. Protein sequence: CASSFTGGARILAYNEQFF.